Listed here are 18 T cell receptor beta chains from one sample, sequenced in a study of metastatic and nonmetastatic thyroid tumors. TCRdb reassembled clones from the PCR reads with MiXCR. The sample holds under 35,000 clones, less than 40% seen once. Nobody among the patients had been given any treatment before thyroid surgery. The sample taken for sequencing was tumor tissue. Receptors were obtained from a female donor with papillary thyroid cancer or a benign thyroid nodule (not recorded which). Some clones in this sample may be carry-over from other donors' samples.

The rearrangement joins TRBV20-1 to TRBJ2-7; 12 bases align to TRBD2. Per germline, CDR1 DFQATT and CDR2 SNEGSKA (reference sequence). The CDR3 runs to 15 residues. J was trimmed by 6 bases and V by 1 base; bases with no gene match: 7. The CDR3: CSARVPASGRGEQYF. The CDR3 nucleotides read TGCAGTGCTAGAGTACCCGCTAGCGGGAGGGGCGAGCAGTACTTC.

The rearrangement uses TRBV7-6 and TRBJ1-3; a possible D gene is TRBD1 (5 bases). With 2 bases removed from V and 3 bases from J, the gap between germline ends came to 14 bases. Germline-derived CDR1 and CDR2 are SGHVS and FNYEAQ. This CDR3 region has 16 residues. The CDR3 coding sequence is TGTGCCAGCAGCTTAAATCGGCAGGGAGGTGGAAACACCATATATTTT. Its translation is CASSLNRQGGGNTIYF.

J is TRBJ2-7 and V is TRBV28; D might be TRBD2 (6 bases). The CDR3 is 12 amino acids. Germline assignment: CDR1 MDHEN and CDR2 SYDVKM. Deletions cut 8 bases from V and 2 bases from J, with 10 bases between. CDR3 sequence (DNA): TGTGCCAGCGCGGGAACGACCTACGAGCAGTACTTC. Amino acid sequence: CASAGTTYEQYF.

The rearrangement links TRBV28 to TRBJ2-5, with 12 bases fitting TRBD1. The germline gives CDR1 MDHEN, CDR2 SYDVKM. This CDR3 is 15 amino acids long. Unmatched junction bases numbered 6, after V lost 5 bases and J lost 5 bases. The CDR3 is CASSPGTGGGETQYF. CDR3 coding DNA: TGTGCCAGCAGTCCGGGGACAGGGGGCGGGGAGACCCAGTACTTC.

This clone turned up a few times. The V gene is TRBV28, the J gene TRBJ1-1; no firm D call. V dropped 2 bases and J dropped 5 bases, with 6 bases sitting between them. Germline V gene lookup returns CDR1 MDHEN and CDR2 SYDVKM. This CDR3 has 12 amino acids. As DNA, the CDR3 is TGTGCCAGCAGTTTAACGGTGACTGAAGCTTTCTTT. This sequence encodes CASSLTVTEAFF.

The chain is built from TRBV6-5 and TRBJ2-1; perhaps TRBD2 as D (6 bases). Germline-derived CDR1 and CDR2 are MNHEY and SVGAGI. This CDR3 has 15 residues. Trimming shortened V by 0 bases and J by 5 bases, and 11 bases separated the two germline ends. The CDR3 DNA reads TGTGCCAGCAGTTACTCGACGGACTATCACAATGAGCAGTTCTTC. This codes for CASSYSTDYHNEQFF.

V is TRBV6-1 and J is TRBJ2-7; 9 bases fit TRBD1. Germline lookup yields CDR1 MNHNS and CDR2 SASEGT. J was trimmed by 6 bases and V by 6 bases; bases with no gene match: 9. The CDR3 loop spans 14 amino acids. CDR3 DNA: TGTGCCAGCAGGTACGAACAGGGGGCAGGCGAGCAGTACTTC. Amino acid sequence: CASRYEQGAGEQYF.

V usage is TRBV11-2 and J usage is TRBJ1-1; no clear D. Trimming removed 5 bases from V and 0 bases from J, with 13 bases in between. Per the germline V gene, CDR1 is SGHAT and CDR2 is FQNNGV. The CDR3 totals 15 residues. The CDR3 sequence: CASSEQSLMNTEAFF. The CDR3 region has the DNA TGTGCCAGCAGCGAGCAAAGTTTAATGAACACTGAAGCTTTCTTT.

The chain uses TRBV20-1 and TRBJ2-1; TRBD2 agrees at 7 bases. The CDR3 sequence is 14 residues long. Germline lookup yields CDR1 DFQATT and CDR2 SNEGSKA (reference sequence). Trimming removed 5 bases from V and 6 bases from J; junction bases left unmatched: 10. This chain's CDR3 is CSAGRASGPNEQFF. The CDR3 DNA sequence: TGCAGTGCTGGCCGGGCTAGCGGCCCCAATGAGCAGTTCTTC.

Only a few counts were recorded for this clone. CDR3 DNA sequence: TGTGCCAGCAGCAGCCGGGACAGCGGAGGGGGAGAGACCCAGTACTTC. Translation: CASSSRDSGGGETQYF. This chain joins TRBV11-3 and TRBJ2-5; perhaps TRBD1 as D (7 bases). CDR1 and CDR2 from the germline V gene are SGHNT and YENEEA. Trimming shortened V by 5 bases and J by 4 bases, and 20 bases separated the two germline ends. CDR3 length: 16 amino acids.

This clone was seen a handful of times. This sequence joins TRBV28 and TRBJ1-5; D may be TRBD1 (5 bases). Germline CDR1 is MDHEN and CDR2 is SYDVKM. The V end lost 2 bases, the J end lost 3 bases, and 11 bases lay between the germline ends. The CDR3 totals 15 residues. The CDR3, as DNA: TGTGCCAGCAGTTTAAGATCAGGGTTCAATCAGCCCCAGCATTTT. Protein: CASSLRSGFNQPQHF.

This clone was detected a few times. V and J are TRBV9 and TRBJ2-3, with TRBD1 as a possible D gene (5 bases). This CDR3 comprises 16 residues. V gave up 0 bases and J gave up 0 bases, with 11 bases separating them. The germline CDR1 and CDR2 sequences are SGDLS and YYNGEE. In nucleotides, the CDR3 is TGTGCCAGCAGCGTAGAAGGGGCGCGGAGCACAGATACGCAGTATTTT. It is translated as CASSVEGARSTDTQYF.

The chain has TRBV6-2 or TRBV6-3 and TRBJ2-1, with TRBD2 identical over 7 bases. J was trimmed by 8 bases and V by 2 bases; bases with no gene match: 6. In germline, CDR1 is MNHEY, CDR2 SVGEGT. The CDR3 length is 14 residues. CDR3 DNA: TGTGCCAGCAGTTACCAGCGGGAAGGGGATGAGCAGTTCTTC. Translating gives CASSYQREGDEQFF.

Only a few counts were recorded for this clone. The chain combines TRBV6-1 with TRBJ1-2, with 9 bases lining up with TRBD1. There are 15 residues in the CDR3. Losses at the gene ends were 2 bases for V and 8 bases for J; bases not matched to a gene: 9. CDR1 MNHNS and CDR2 SASEGT come from the germline V gene. CDR3 sequence (DNA): TGTGCCAGCAGTGAATCGCACAGGGGGCTTTGGGGCTACACCTTC. Its protein is CASSESHRGLWGYTF.

The chain has TRBV20-1 and TRBJ2-3, with a tentative D call TRBD2 (5 bases). The V end was cut by 3 bases, the J end by 1 base, with 14 bases between. The CDR3 spans 15 residues. Germline V gene sequence: CDR1 DFQATT, CDR2 SNEGSKA (reference sequence). For the CDR3, the DNA is TGCAGTGCTAGCGGACTGGCTTCGGGCACAGATACGCAGTATTTT. Translating it yields CSASGLASGTDTQYF.

Sample share makes this clone large. The rearrangement joins TRBV2 to TRBJ1-5; tentative D call: TRBD1 (6 bases). Germline V gives CDR1 SNHLY, CDR2 FYNNEI. With 7 bases removed from V and 3 bases from J, the gap between germline ends came to 16 bases. The CDR3 loop spans 15 amino acids. This CDR3 reads CASNRGQGYNQPQHF. CDR3 in DNA: TGTGCCAGCAACCGAGGGCAGGGGTACAATCAGCCCCAGCATTTT. Looking up the rest from reference TRBV2 and TRBJ1-5 gives the full variable domain: EPEVTQTPSHQVTQMGQEVILRCVPISNHLYFYWYRQILGQKVEFLVSFYNNEISEKSEIFDDQFSVERPDGSNFTLKIRSTKLEDSAMYFCASNRGQGYNQPQHFGDGTRLSIL.

V and J are TRBV11-2 and TRBJ2-3; D perhaps matches TRBD2 (5 bases). The CDR3 extends over 14 amino acids. Germline loops: CDR1 SGHAT, CDR2 FQNNGV. The V gene lost 0 bases and the J gene lost 6 bases, with 10 bases spanning the gap. The CDR3 here is CASSLDQTRDTQYF. The CDR3 nucleotides are TGTGCCAGCAGCTTAGACCAAACTAGGGATACGCAGTATTTT.

The chain recombines TRBV3-1 with TRBJ1-1; D gene ambiguous. The V end was cut by 1 base, the J end by 4 bases, with 10 bases between. The CDR3 covers 14 residues. CDR1 is LGHDT, CDR2 YNNKEL, per germline (reference sequence). DNA of the CDR3: TGTGCCAGCAGCCAAGGAGGCCATGGCACTGAAGCTTTCTTT. It yields the protein CASSQGGHGTEAFF. The full variable domain, in which reference TRBV3-1 and TRBJ1-1 provide the parts outside the CDR3, is DTAVSQTPKYLVTQMGNDKSIKCEQNLGHDTMYWYKQDSKKFLKIMFSYNNKELIINETVPNRFSPKSPDKAHLNLHINSLELGDSAVYFCASSQGGHGTEAFFGQGTRLTVV.